This section outlines one T cell receptor (beta chain) sequence together with its context. The sample originates from a study of blood T cell repertoires in COVID-19. In the study overall: Collection of acute and convalescent COVID-19 samples took place in the United States, Italy and Spain. The cDNA or gDNA used as material had been derived from T cells, B-cell-depleted T cells, or PBMCs.

The CDR3 extends over 14 amino acids. Trimming cost V 3 bases and J 0 bases, with 7 bases left between them. Germline CDR1 is SGHAT and CDR2 is FQNNGV. The table came from immunoSEQ multiplex PCR; TCRdb's copy has only in-frame clones and leaves some out. The table lists about 200,000 clones, less than 90% of them singletons. The chain uses TRBV11-2 and TRBJ2-3, with unresolved D. This sequence originates from a woman aged 45-59 years with acute or convalescent COVID-19. What was sequenced was peripheral blood. This chain's CDR3 is CASSFWRSTDTQYF. CDR3 bases: TGTGCCAGCAGCTTCTGGCGGAGCACAGATACGCAGTATTTT.